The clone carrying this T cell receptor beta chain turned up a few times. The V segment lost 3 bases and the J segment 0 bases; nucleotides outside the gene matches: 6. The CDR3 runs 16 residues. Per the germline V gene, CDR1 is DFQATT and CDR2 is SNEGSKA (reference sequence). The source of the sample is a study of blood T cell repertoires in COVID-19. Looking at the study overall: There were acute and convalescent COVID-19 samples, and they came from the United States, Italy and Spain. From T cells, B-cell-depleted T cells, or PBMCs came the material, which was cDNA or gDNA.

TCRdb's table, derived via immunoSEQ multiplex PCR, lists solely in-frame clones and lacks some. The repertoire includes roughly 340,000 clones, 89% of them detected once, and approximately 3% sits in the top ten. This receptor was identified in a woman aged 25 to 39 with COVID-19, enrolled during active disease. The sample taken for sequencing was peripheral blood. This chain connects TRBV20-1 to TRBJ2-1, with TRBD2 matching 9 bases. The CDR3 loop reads CSASPLAGVSYNEQFF. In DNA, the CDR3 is TGCAGTGCTAGTCCGTTAGCGGGAGTCTCCTACAATGAGCAGTTCTTC.